This T cell receptor (beta chain) appears in the sequencing data of a study of T-cell memory formation after mild COVID-19. Study details: TCR clusters were largely donor specific. Study results and caveats: Pre-infection memory carried some responding clones, suggesting that cross-reactive memory joined. Researchers report contracting CD4+ clones mostly in CM and EM, with CD8+ clones in EMRA.

As to this clonotype: Its specificity is unknown.

Using its own MiXCR run on the 5' RACE reads, TCRdb lists one record per CDR3 protein. This table holds roughly 410,000 distinct CDR3 sequences, more than 20% found once. The CDR3 spans 12 residues. V dropped 0 bases and J dropped 8 bases, with 8 bases sitting between them. CDR1 is SGHRS, CDR2 YFSETQ, per germline. The J gene is TRBJ1-2, the V gene TRBV5-1, with unresolved D. This TCR derives from an adult woman who had mild COVID-19 (a few samples of this study predate the infection). Cell type and time point are not known. Sequencing was done on a sample of PBMCs or a T cell subset sorted from them (not recorded which). CDR3 sequence: CASSLGVEGYTF. CDR3 nucleotide sequence: TGCGCCAGCAGCTTGGGTGTGGAGGGCTACACCTTC.